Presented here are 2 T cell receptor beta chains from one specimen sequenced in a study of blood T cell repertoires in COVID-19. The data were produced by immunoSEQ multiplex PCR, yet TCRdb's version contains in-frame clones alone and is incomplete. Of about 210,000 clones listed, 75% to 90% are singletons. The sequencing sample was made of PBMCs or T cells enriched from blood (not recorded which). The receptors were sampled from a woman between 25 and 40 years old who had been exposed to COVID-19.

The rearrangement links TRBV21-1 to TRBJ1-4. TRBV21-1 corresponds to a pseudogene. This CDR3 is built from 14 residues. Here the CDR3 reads CASSKGFKSEKLFF. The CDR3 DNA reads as TGTGCCAGCAGCAAAGGTTTTAAAAGCGAAAAACTGTTTTTT.

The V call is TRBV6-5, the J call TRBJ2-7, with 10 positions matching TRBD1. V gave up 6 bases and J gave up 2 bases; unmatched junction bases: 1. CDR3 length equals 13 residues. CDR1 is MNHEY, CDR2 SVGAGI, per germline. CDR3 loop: CASRGQGTYEQYF. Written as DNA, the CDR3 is TGTGCCAGCAGGGGACAGGGGACCTACGAGCAGTACTTC.